A selection of T cell receptor beta chains follows, all from one sample in a study of T-cell memory formation after mild COVID-19. TCRdb called the 5' RACE reads again in MiXCR, with one record for every CDR3 protein. The sample lists more than 200,000 distinct CDR3 sequences, roughly 15% occurring once. The sample consisted of PBMCs or a T cell subset sorted from them (not recorded which). These receptors were collected from a man between 18 and 35 years old who had mild COVID-19 (a few samples of this study predate the infection). Cell type and time point are not known. Both conserved end residues are part of each CDR3. The D gene is left open where the match is weak. For some rows the clone size is stated as once, few or many, or as a class when expanded; others skip it.

>NA|NA|TRBJ1-6|TRBV4-2
CASSQDRQPNSPLHF
TGTGCCAGCAGCCAAGATCGACAGCCCAATTCACCCCTCCACTTT
>few|NA|TRBJ1-1|TRBV27
CASRRARGDTEAFF
TGTGCCAGCAGGCGGGCTCGTGGAGACACTGAAGCTTTCTTT
>NA|NA|TRBJ1-2|TRBV20-1
CSASRDSTTADGYTF
TGCAGTGCTAGCCGAGACAGTACAACTGCGGATGGCTACACCTTC
>NA|NA|TRBJ1-2|TRBV27
CASRIDPRVGGYTF
TGTGCCAGCAGGATTGACCCCAGGGTTGGAGGCTACACCTTC
>NA|NA|TRBJ1-1|TRBV15
CATSRDLGERKAFF
TGTGCCACCAGCAGAGATTTAGGCGAAAGGAAGGCTTTCTTT
>many|NA|TRBJ1-1|TRBV12-3/TRBV12-4
CASRWRFEAFF
TGTGCCAGCAGATGGCGGTTTGAAGCTTTCTTT
>few|NA|TRBJ2-5|TRBV20-1
CSARRRGRGETQYF
TGCAGTGCTAGGCGGCGGGGGCGAGGGGAGACCCAGTACTTC
>NA|TRBD2|TRBJ2-3|TRBV11-2
CASSSGRGGFTDTQYF
TGTGCCAGCAGCTCCGGTCGGGGGGGCTTCACAGATACGCAGTATTTT
>NA|TRBD1|TRBJ2-3|TRBV11-2
CASSPTGALITDTQYF
TGTGCCAGCAGCCCGACAGGGGCTCTCATCACAGATACGCAGTATTTT
>few|TRBD1|TRBJ2-7|TRBV6-5
CASSRLGTGGYEQYF
TGTGCCAGCAGCCGACTGGGGACAGGGGGCTACGAGCAGTACTTC
>few|TRBD1|TRBJ2-1|TRBV18
CASSPRLKQGIRSSYNEQFF
TGTGCCAGCTCACCCCGTCTGAAACAGGGGATTAGGAGCTCCTACAATGAGCAGTTCTTC
>few|TRBD1|TRBJ1-2|TRBV24-1
CATSDPNRGRDGYTF
TGTGCCACCAGTGATCCTAACAGGGGGCGAGATGGCTACACCTTC
>NA|NA|TRBJ2-2|TRBV5-1
CASSLRRDGTGELFF
TGCGCCAGCAGCCTAAGGAGGGATGGTACCGGGGAGCTGTTTTTT
>few|TRBD2|TRBJ2-7|TRBV5-1
CASSPAGGYSYEQYF
TGCGCCAGCAGCCCGGCGGGGGGTTATTCCTACGAGCAGTACTTC
>few|NA|TRBJ1-2|TRBV5-5
CASNPAAAEGLGYTF
TGTGCCAGCAACCCCGCGGCAGCCGAGGGGTTAGGCTACACCTTC
>NA|TRBD1|TRBJ1-2|TRBV11-2
CASSSQLGQGAYGYTF
TGTGCCAGCAGCTCTCAACTGGGACAGGGGGCTTATGGCTACACCTTC
>NA|NA|TRBJ1-2|TRBV30
CAWSFTDSYGYTF
TGTGCCTGGAGTTTCACAGACAGCTATGGCTACACCTTC
>NA|NA|TRBJ2-1|TRBV7-9
CASSGPVLNEQFF
TGTGCCAGCAGTGGGCCCGTGCTGAATGAGCAGTTCTTC
>few|NA|TRBJ2-2|TRBV23-1
CASSHRRAGELFF
TGCGCCAGCAGTCACAGGAGGGCCGGGGAGCTGTTTTTT
>NA|NA|TRBJ1-5|TRBV10-3
CAIHVAPSQPQHF
TGTGCCATCCATGTGGCCCCTAGTCAGCCCCAGCATTTT
>NA|NA|TRBJ2-2|TRBV11-1
CATGPQGIGELFF
TGTGCCACAGGACCACAGGGTATCGGGGAGCTGTTTTTT
>few|TRBD2|TRBJ2-1|TRBV7-9
CASSLNSGGTNEQFF
TGTGCCAGCAGCTTAAATAGCGGGGGGACCAATGAGCAGTTCTTC
>NA|NA|TRBJ1-1|TRBV30
CAWRVAANTEAFF
TGTGCCTGGAGGGTGGCGGCGAACACTGAAGCTTTCTTT
>few|TRBD2|TRBJ2-3|TRBV5-1
CASTIAGAGSDTQYF
TGCGCCAGCACCATAGCGGGGGCCGGGTCAGATACGCAGTATTTT
>few|NA|TRBJ2-1|TRBV14
CASSQGRLAPYNEQFF
TGTGCCAGCAGCCAAGGTCGCCTAGCCCCCTACAATGAGCAGTTCTTC
>NA|TRBD1|TRBJ1-2|TRBV5-5
CASSSPGQTGYTF
TGTGCCAGCAGCTCGCCGGGACAGACGGGCTACACCTTC
>few|TRBD2|TRBJ2-1|TRBV23-1
CASSQPLAGGSYNEQFF
TGCGCCAGCAGTCAACCGCTGGCGGGGGGTTCCTACAATGAGCAGTTCTTC
>few|NA|TRBJ1-3|TRBV25-1
CASSEPGPVSGNTIYF
TGTGCCAGCAGTGAACCGGGGCCGGTCTCTGGAAACACCATATATTTT
>few|TRBD2|TRBJ2-5|TRBV2
CASREGTSGTRSPETQYF
TGTGCCAGCAGGGAAGGGACTAGCGGGACACGTTCGCCAGAGACCCAGTACTTC
>few|TRBD1|TRBJ2-4|TRBV29-1
CSVGTGGRDIQYF
TGCAGCGTTGGGACAGGGGGAAGGGACATTCAGTACTTC
>NA|TRBD1|TRBJ1-2|TRBV4-1
CASSQELTTGIYGYTF
TGCGCCAGCAGCCAAGAGTTGACGACAGGGATATATGGCTACACCTTC
>few|NA|TRBJ1-1|TRBV4-2
CASSSRYRAGTEAFF
TGTGCCAGCAGCTCCCGGTATAGGGCTGGAACTGAAGCTTTCTTT
>few|NA|TRBJ2-5|TRBV18
CASSSIAQGQETQYF
TGTGCCAGCTCTTCGATTGCTCAGGGCCAAGAGACCCAGTACTTC
>NA|TRBD1|TRBJ2-1|TRBV7-3
CASSLATGGFEQFF
TGTGCCAGCAGCTTAGCAACAGGGGGTTTTGAGCAGTTCTTC
>NA|TRBD1|TRBJ2-1|TRBV29-1
CSVEGVRTGPISKSSYNEQFF
TGCAGCGTTGAAGGGGTGAGGACAGGGCCCATCTCTAAAAGCTCCTACAATGAGCAGTTCTTC
>NA|NA|TRBJ2-4|TRBV5-1
CANPDRLGTKNIQYF
TGCGCCAACCCAGACAGGCTCGGGACCAAAAACATTCAGTACTTC
>NA|NA|TRBJ1-2|TRBV11-2
CASSMGGFYGYTF
TGTGCCAGCAGCATGGGGGGGTTCTATGGCTACACCTTC
>NA|NA|TRBJ2-6|TRBV6-5
CASSYFVGANVLTF
TGTGCCAGCAGTTACTTTGTTGGGGCCAACGTCCTGACTTTC
>NA|NA|TRBJ2-2|TRBV9
CASSVGKGAFRTGELFF
TGTGCCAGCAGCGTAGGCAAAGGGGCCTTCCGCACCGGGGAGCTGTTTTTT
>few|NA|TRBJ1-5|TRBV20-1
CSAGPVGHSNQPQHF
TGCAGTGCTGGCCCCGTGGGTCATAGCAATCAGCCCCAGCATTTT
>many|NA|TRBJ2-1|TRBV20-1
CSARAPGLQYNEQFF
TGCAGTGCTAGAGCACCGGGACTCCAATACAATGAGCAGTTCTTC
>many|TRBD1|TRBJ2-7|TRBV12-3/TRBV12-4
CASSPRGTGVVGEQYF
TGTGCCAGCAGTCCCAGGGGAACAGGGGTAGTGGGTGAGCAGTACTTC
>few|NA|TRBJ1-1|TRBV20-1
CSARRGGGLAFF
TGCAGTGCTCGAAGGGGGGGTGGATTGGCTTTCTTT
>many|TRBD1|TRBJ2-4|TRBV19
CASSPLDRENIQYF
TGTGCCAGTAGTCCTTTGGACAGGGAGAACATTCAGTACTTC
>NA|TRBD1|TRBJ1-2|TRBV24-1
CATSEGDSGYTF
TGTGCCACCAGTGAGGGGGACAGTGGCTACACCTTC
>few|TRBD1|TRBJ1-6|TRBV6-5
CASSRRGRGLSSPLHF
TGTGCCAGCAGCCGTAGGGGCAGGGGGTTAAGCTCACCCCTCCACTTT
>many|NA|TRBJ2-5|TRBV7-3
CASSPTGLQETQYF
TGTGCCAGCAGTCCCACGGGACTCCAAGAGACCCAGTACTTC
>NA|NA|TRBJ1-2|TRBV20-1
CSARVAVNIYGYTF
TGCAGTGCTAGAGTCGCCGTAAACATCTATGGCTACACCTTC
>once|NA|TRBJ1-1|TRBV5-6
CASTFKGGTEAFF
TGTGCCAGCACCTTCAAAGGCGGGACTGAAGCTTTCTTT
>few|NA|TRBJ2-3|TRBV12-3/TRBV12-4
CASSPGVGTQYF
TGTGCCAGCAGCCCCGGGGTAGGAACGCAGTATTTT
>NA|TRBD1|TRBJ1-5|TRBV30
CAWSRGGRQPQHF
TGTGCCTGGAGCAGGGGGGGTCGTCAGCCCCAGCATTTT
>few|TRBD2|TRBJ2-3|TRBV5-6
CASSSPPGGTTDTQYF
TGTGCCAGCAGCTCCCCGCCCGGGGGGACTACAGATACGCAGTATTTT
>NA|NA|TRBJ1-1|TRBV6-5
CASSWGRNTEAFF
TGTGCCAGCAGTTGGGGGCGGAACACTGAAGCTTTCTTT